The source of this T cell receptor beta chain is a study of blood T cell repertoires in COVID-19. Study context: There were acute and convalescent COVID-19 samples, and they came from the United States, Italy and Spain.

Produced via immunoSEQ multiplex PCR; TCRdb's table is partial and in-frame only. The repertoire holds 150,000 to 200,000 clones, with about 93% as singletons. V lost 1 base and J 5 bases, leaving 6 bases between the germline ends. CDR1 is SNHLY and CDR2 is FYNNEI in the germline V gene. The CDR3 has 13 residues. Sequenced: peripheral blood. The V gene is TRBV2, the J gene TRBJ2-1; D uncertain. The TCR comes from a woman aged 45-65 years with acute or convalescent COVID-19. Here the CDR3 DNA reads TGTGCCAGCAGTGAAGTTCAGGACAATGAGCAGTTCTTC. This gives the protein CASSEVQDNEQFF.